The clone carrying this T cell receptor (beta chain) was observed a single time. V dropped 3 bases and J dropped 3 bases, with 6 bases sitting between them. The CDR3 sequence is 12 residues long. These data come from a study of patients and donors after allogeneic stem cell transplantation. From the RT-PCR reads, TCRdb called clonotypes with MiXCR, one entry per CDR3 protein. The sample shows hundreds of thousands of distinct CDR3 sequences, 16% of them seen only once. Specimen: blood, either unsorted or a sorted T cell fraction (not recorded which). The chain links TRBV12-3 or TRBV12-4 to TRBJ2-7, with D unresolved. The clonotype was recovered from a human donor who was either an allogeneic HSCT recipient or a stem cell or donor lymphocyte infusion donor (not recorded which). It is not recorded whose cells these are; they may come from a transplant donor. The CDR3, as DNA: TGTGCCAGCAGTTTTACGGGCTACGAGCAGTACTTC. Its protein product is CASSFTGYEQYF.